The 8 T cell receptor beta chains below were found in one sample sequenced in a study of blood T cells in healthy people across ages. The use of a sample-barcoded 5' primer and a J-beta primer mix characterized a second PCR of about 6 to 11 cycles. One entry per CDR3 protein results from TCRdb running MiXCR on the 5' RACE reads. The data hold roughly 800,000 distinct CDR3 sequences, with 58% observed a single time. What was sequenced was blood. The receptors come from a man aged 25-45 years in good health.

This clonotype was observed a few times. The V gene is TRBV7-9, the J gene TRBJ2-7, with D possibly matching TRBD2 (6 bases). Germline V gene lookup returns CDR1 SEHNR and CDR2 FQNEAQ (reference sequence). The germline V and J ends were trimmed by 5 bases and 3 bases, with 11 bases remaining between them. This CDR3 contains 13 residues. CDR3 nucleotide sequence: TGTGCCAGCAGCCAAACTAGCTACTACGAGCAGTACTTC. Residues: CASSQTSYYEQYF.

The sample holds a few counts of this clonotype. The V and J genes are TRBV29-1 and TRBJ1-2; no firm D call. This CDR3 is 13 amino acids long. The ends were cut back, 7 bases at V and 5 bases at J, with 17 bases in the middle. Germline CDR1 reads SQVTM; CDR2 reads ANQGSEA. The chain's CDR3 is CSALAPEGYGYTF. The CDR3 nucleotides are TGCAGCGCCCTAGCCCCCGAAGGGTATGGCTACACCTTC.

The chain combines TRBV4-3 with TRBJ2-1; 11 bases align to TRBD2. Per the germline V gene, CDR1 is LGHNA and CDR2 is YSLEER. The CDR3 consists of 18 residues. V was pared by 4 bases and J by 3 bases, with 11 bases of the junction left unmatched. The CDR3, as DNA: TGCGCCAGCAGCCTGCACGGGGCTAGCGGGGGGAGCTACAATGAGCAGTTCTTC. Translation gives CASSLHGASGGSYNEQFF.

The chain recombines TRBV3-1 with TRBJ2-7; 9 nucleotides agree with TRBD1. Germline assignment: CDR1 LGHDT and CDR2 YNNKEL (reference sequence). There are 15 residues in the CDR3. With 2 bases clipped from V and 7 bases from J, the junction kept 9 bases outside the gene matches. This chain's CDR3 is CASSQPGTGFEEQYF. As DNA, the CDR3 is TGTGCCAGCAGCCAACCCGGGACAGGGTTTGAGGAGCAGTACTTC.

J is TRBJ1-2 and V is TRBV10-3, with 7 positions matching TRBD1. Germline V lookup: CDR1 ENHRY, CDR2 SYGVKD. V dropped 1 base and J dropped 2; count of bases not matched to a gene: 4. CDR3 length equals 15 residues. This chain's CDR3 is CAISEFAGGNYGYTF. As DNA, the CDR3 is TGTGCCATCAGTGAGTTCGCAGGGGGAAACTATGGCTACACCTTC.

This sequence joins TRBV9 and TRBJ2-4, with D unclear. The DNA matches TRBJ2-7 better at its end, which makes the J call doubtful. CDR1 and CDR2 from the germline V gene are SGDLS and YYNGEE. The CDR3 sequence is 14 residues long. CDR3 residues: CASSLTRAPREQYF. For the CDR3, the DNA is TGTGCCAGCAGCCTCACCCGGGCCCCACGCGAGCAGTACTTC.

The gene calls are TRBV7-2 and TRBJ2-1, with a possible D match to TRBD1 (6 bases). The V gene lost 8 bases and the J gene lost 9 bases, with 20 bases spanning the gap. Looked up from germline, CDR1 is SGHTA and CDR2 is FQGNSA. The CDR3 totals 14 residues. For the CDR3, the DNA is TGTGCCAGCCACACTCAGGGGATACACAGTGAGCAGTTCTTC. Its translation is CASHTQGIHSEQFF.

The chain recombines TRBV3-1 with TRBJ2-5; no definite D call. The CDR3 runs 13 residues. The ends were cut back, 1 base at V and 5 bases at J, with 8 bases in the middle. Per the germline V gene, CDR1 is LGHDT and CDR2 is YNNKEL (reference sequence). The CDR3 bases are TGTGCCAGCAGCCAAGGACGGACGGAGACCCAGTACTTC. Translation: CASSQGRTETQYF.